A selection of T cell receptor beta chains follows, all from one sample in a study of patients and donors after allogeneic stem cell transplantation. A single record per CDR3 protein comes from TCRdb applying MiXCR to the RT-PCR reads. The data hold about 160,000 distinct CDR3 sequences, with 30% observed a single time. The specimen was blood, either unsorted or a sorted T cell fraction (not recorded which). The receptors were gathered from a human donor who was either an allogeneic HSCT recipient or a stem cell or donor lymphocyte infusion donor (not recorded which). It is not recorded whose cells these are; they may come from a transplant donor. CDR3s include the opening cysteine and the closing phenylalanine or tryptophan. A D gene is named only where the DNA matches it firmly. The size of a clone is reported for some rows only, either as once, few or many, or as a class for expanded clones.

v_gene	j_gene	d_gene	abundance	CDR3aa	CDR3nt
TRBV4-1	TRBJ2-1	TRBD2	.	CASSQSSGSSYNEQFF	TGCGCCAGCAGCCAATCTAGCGGGAGCTCCTACAATGAGCAGTTCTTC
TRBV5-1	TRBJ2-5	.	.	CASSSFLLRETQYF	TGCGCCAGCAGCTCCTTCCTGTTACGAGAGACCCAGTACTTC
TRBV29-1	TRBJ2-7	TRBD1	.	CSVRLLGQGDYEQYF	TGCAGCGTCAGGCTCCTCGGACAGGGGGACTACGAGCAGTACTTC
TRBV4-3	TRBJ2-7	TRBD2	.	CASSQEGTSGRGEQYF	TGCGCCAGCAGCCAAGAAGGGACTAGCGGGAGGGGAGAGCAGTACTTC
TRBV18	TRBJ1-2	.	many	CASSPRGGGYTF	TGTGCCAGCTCACCACGAGGGGGTGGCTACACCTTC
TRBV6-1	TRBJ2-1	.	.	CASSEALWRAGCFF	TGTGCCAGCAGTGAAGCGCTTTGGAGGGCCGGATGCTTCTTC
TRBV12-3/TRBV12-4	TRBJ2-2	.	few	CASSPRTATGELFF	TGTGCCAGCAGTCCACGGACTGCCACCGGGGAGCTGTTTTTT
TRBV7-9	TRBJ1-4	.	.	CASSLLAEVATNEKLFF	TGTGCCAGCAGCTTATTAGCAGAGGTCGCAACTAATGAAAAACTGTTTTTT
TRBV4-3	TRBJ1-5	.	.	CASSQDAGFQPQHF	TGCGCCAGCAGCCAAGATGCCGGCTTCCAGCCCCAGCATTTT
TRBV6-2/TRBV6-3	TRBJ1-5	.	.	CASSSYPLQDSNQPQHF	TGTGCCAGCAGTTCCTACCCTCTCCAGGATAGCAATCAGCCCCAGCATTTT
TRBV12-3/TRBV12-4	TRBJ1-5	TRBD1	.	CASRDREDQPQHF	TGTGCCAGCAGAGACAGGGAGGATCAGCCCCAGCATTTT
TRBV12-3/TRBV12-4	TRBJ1-5	.	many	CASSLALRGQPQHF	TGTGCCAGCAGTTTAGCGCTAAGGGGTCAGCCCCAGCATTTT
TRBV18	TRBJ2-7	TRBD2	.	CASSPRERGVSYEQYF	TGTGCCAGCTCACCACGGGAGCGGGGGGTCTCCTACGAGCAGTACTTC